The subject of this entry is one T cell receptor beta chain. These data belong to a study of immune evolution from preneoplasia to lung adenocarcinoma. The V gene end was trimmed by 0 bases and the J gene end by 1 base; junction bases not matched to a gene: 5. This CDR3 has 16 residues. The germline gives CDR1 SGHRS, CDR2 YFSETQ. Assay: immunoSEQ multiplex PCR; the TCRdb copy retains only in-frame clones and omits some. The profile covers approximately 1,400 clones, with 70% to 85% appearing a single time and about 9.4% taken by the ten largest. The sequenced sample was FFPE atypical adenomatous hyperplasia tissue from the lung. Subset denoted: atypical adenomatous hyperplasia (AAH), lung preneoplasia. This TCR came from a person between 70 and 80 years old with lung adenocarcinoma. V usage is TRBV5-1 and J usage is TRBJ2-3; 7 nucleotides match TRBD2. CDR3 residues: CASSLDGRGRTDTQYF. The CDR3 nucleotides read TGCGCCAGCAGCTTGGATGGGAGGGGCCGCACAGATACGCAGTATTTT.